The source of this TCR beta chain is a study of T cells in Graves' hyperthyroidism and ophthalmopathy (dated by TCRdb to the late 2010s). At the level of the whole study: To identify distinguishing TCR V-J signatures, a discovery cohort of about 95 patients was used, comprising 43 with Graves' ophthalmopathy and around 60 with stable Graves' hyperthyroidism. An independent validation cohort of around 19 hyperthyroidism patients and approximately 16 patients who later progressed to ophthalmopathy tested prospective prediction of ophthalmopathy. The 100 or so discovery patients were randomly split 7:3 into training and test sets. In addition, the study compared T-cell repertoires in thyroid tissue and in blood from 6 or 7 Graves' hyperthyroidism patients. Following sampling, methimazole starting at 30 mg daily was given to hyperthyroidism patients, and high-dose intravenous methylprednisolone was given to ophthalmopathy patients. TCR Vbeta CDR3 sequencing of 120 to 150 peripheral blood samples (under 45 ophthalmopathy, about 80 hyperthyroidism and roughly 17 progressor patients) is reported in the paper.

Stable Graves' hyperthyroidism was defined as the absence of progression to ophthalmopathy over 18 months of follow-up. Hyperthyroidism patients were newly diagnosed, with disease duration under 2 months, and aged 18 to 65 years. Patients with uncontrolled infections, other autoimmune diseases, pregnancy or lactation were excluded. Diagnoses were established on the basis of clinical symptoms, serum thyroxine and TRAb, thyroid ultrasound, and orbital computed tomography. Trizol reagent was used to extract total RNA, and RNA quality was then checked on an Agilent 2100 Bioanalyzer. This clonotype was observed many times. Its specific antigen is unknown. Base-call qualities are not available, and no considerably larger clone is one nucleotide away. The TCR beta CDR3 regions were amplified from the RNA transcripts. A first-round RT-PCR of the TCR CDR3 used the HTBI primer set with the Qiagen OneStep RT-PCR kit. Libraries were constructed in a second round of multiplex PCR, after which size selection and purification were carried out. The libraries were sequenced on an Illumina HiSeq2000 using paired-end 100 bp reads. The original pipeline was this. SOAPnuke was used to process the raw data, throwing out any read that contained adapters or uncalled bases, had a mean Phred below 15, or lacked an exact constant-primer or identifier match. High-quality paired reads were merged with COPE v1.2.5, and unique nucleotide sequences were defined as clonotypes. MiTCR v1.1 was used to align clonotypes to the IMGT TRBV, TRBD and TRBJ reference segments. Only V-J combinations with frequency above 0.0001, covering 99.2% of repertoires, were analysed. The TCS score was defined as the ratio of F50 (clonal expansion) to E x V (chaos), calculated using BLOSUM62-based TCRdist between CDR3 peptides within each V-J. Welch's t-statistics and random forest reduced around 550 V-J features to roughly 13, which were used in a naive Bayes classifier (R e1071). The similarity between thyroid and blood repertoires was quantified using the Morisita-Horn index. Using fastp trimming at Q25 and MiXCR clonotype assembly, TCRdb reanalyzed the public sequencing data and kept in-frame beta chains. Each entry is one CDR3 protein sequence, shown with its most common DNA and genes. None of the V and J calls come from the authors' own analysis; TCRdb made them. This sample gives roughly 93,000 distinct CDR3 sequences in total; around 42% of them show up just once. The top ten hold roughly 10% of the sample.

Study-wide conclusions, independent of this receptor: In validation, the model predicted progression to ophthalmopathy with around 71% sensitivity and 72% to 85% specificity, a median of about 6 months before onset. A 13 V-J signature model separated ophthalmopathy from stable hyperthyroidism, with over 85% sensitivity and 81.08% specificity in cross-validation and 80%/75% in testing. No statistical method was used to set the sample size in advance, and investigators knew the group allocation. Most expanded thyroid clonotypes (frequency above 0.001) were also detected in blood, suggesting blood repertoires may reflect thyroid immune responses.

The specimen sequenced was peripheral blood or thyroid tissue (not recorded which). The sequence was collected from a woman in her twenties or thirties with Graves' hyperthyroidism.

The sequenced DNA is TGTGCCAGCCTGACGACATGGGGGCTCACTGAAGCTTTCTTT. Its protein is CASLTTWGLTEAFF. In this chain, TRBV28 is recombined with TRBJ1-1; a tentative D match to TRBD1 spans 6 bases. As encoded in the germline V gene, CDR1 is MDHEN while CDR2 is SYDVKM. The CDR3 spans 14 residues, from the cysteine through the phenylalanine. Only the CDR3 DNA stays, 42 bases, in frame from base 1. V is shortened by 8 bases, J by 4 bases, and the region joining them spans 17 bases.